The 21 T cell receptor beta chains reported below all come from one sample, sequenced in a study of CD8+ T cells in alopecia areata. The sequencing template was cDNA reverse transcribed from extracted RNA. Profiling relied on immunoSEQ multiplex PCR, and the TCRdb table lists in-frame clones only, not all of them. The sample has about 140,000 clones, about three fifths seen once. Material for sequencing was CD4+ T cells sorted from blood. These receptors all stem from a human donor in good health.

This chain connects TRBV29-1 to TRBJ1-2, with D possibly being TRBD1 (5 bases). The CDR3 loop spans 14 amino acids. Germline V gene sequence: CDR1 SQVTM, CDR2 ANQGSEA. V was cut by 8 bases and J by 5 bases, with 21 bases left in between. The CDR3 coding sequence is TGCAGCTCGCTTCCCCCGGGGCAGGCATATGGCTACACCTTC. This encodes CSSLPPGQAYGYTF.

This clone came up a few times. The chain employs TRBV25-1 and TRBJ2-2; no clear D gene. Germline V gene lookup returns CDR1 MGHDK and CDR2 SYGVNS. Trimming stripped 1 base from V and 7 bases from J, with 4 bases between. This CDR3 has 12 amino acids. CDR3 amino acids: CASSELYGELFF. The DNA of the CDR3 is TGTGCCAGCAGTGAATTATACGGGGAGCTGTTTTTT.

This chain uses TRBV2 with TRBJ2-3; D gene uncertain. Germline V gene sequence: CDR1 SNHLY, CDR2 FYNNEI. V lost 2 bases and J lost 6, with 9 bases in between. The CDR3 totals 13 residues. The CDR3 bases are TGTGCCAGCAGTGAATCCCCCTACGATACGCAGTATTTT. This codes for CASSESPYDTQYF.

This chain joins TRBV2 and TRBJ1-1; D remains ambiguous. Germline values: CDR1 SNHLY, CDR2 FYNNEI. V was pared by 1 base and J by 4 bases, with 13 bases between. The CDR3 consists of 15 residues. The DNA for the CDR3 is TGTGCCAGCAGTGAAGGTCGGTTGCTGGGCACTGAAGCTTTCTTT. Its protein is CASSEGRLLGTEAFF.

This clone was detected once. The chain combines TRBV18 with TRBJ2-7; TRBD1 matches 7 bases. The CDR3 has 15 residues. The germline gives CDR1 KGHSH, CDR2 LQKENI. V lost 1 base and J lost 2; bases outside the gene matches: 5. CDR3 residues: CASSPLRQGPYEQYF. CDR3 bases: TGTGCCAGCTCACCACTTAGACAGGGTCCCTACGAGCAGTACTTC.

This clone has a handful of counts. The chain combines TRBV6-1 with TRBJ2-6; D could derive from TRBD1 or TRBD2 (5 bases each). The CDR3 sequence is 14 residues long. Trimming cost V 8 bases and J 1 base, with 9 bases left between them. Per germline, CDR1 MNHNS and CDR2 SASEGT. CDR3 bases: TGTGCCAGCGCTTGGGGGTCTGGGGCCAACGTCCTGACTTTC. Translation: CASAWGSGANVLTF.

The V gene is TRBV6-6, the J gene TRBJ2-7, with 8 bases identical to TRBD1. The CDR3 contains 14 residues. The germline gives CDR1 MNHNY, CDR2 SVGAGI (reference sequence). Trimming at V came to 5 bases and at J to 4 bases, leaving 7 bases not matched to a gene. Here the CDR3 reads CASSRRDRGYEQYF. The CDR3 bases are TGTGCCAGCAGTCGACGAGACAGGGGTTACGAGCAGTACTTC.

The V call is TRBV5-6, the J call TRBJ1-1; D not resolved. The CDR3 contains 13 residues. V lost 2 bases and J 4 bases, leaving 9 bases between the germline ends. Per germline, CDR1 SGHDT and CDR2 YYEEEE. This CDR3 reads CASSFDSATEAFF. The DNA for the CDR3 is TGTGCCAGCAGCTTTGACTCCGCCACTGAAGCTTTCTTT.

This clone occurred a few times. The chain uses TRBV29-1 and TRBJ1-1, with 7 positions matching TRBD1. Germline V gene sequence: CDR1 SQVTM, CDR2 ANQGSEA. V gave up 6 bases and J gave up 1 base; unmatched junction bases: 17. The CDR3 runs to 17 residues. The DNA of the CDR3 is TGCAGCGTCCTACAGACAGGGCGTGGATTTTGGAACACTGAAGCTTTCTTT. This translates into CSVLQTGRGFWNTEAFF.

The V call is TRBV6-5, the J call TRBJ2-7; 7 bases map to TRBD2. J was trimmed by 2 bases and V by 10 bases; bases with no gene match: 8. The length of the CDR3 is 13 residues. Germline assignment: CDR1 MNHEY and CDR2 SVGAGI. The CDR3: CATKRGPPYEQYF. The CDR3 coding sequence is TGTGCCACGAAGCGGGGTCCCCCCTACGAGCAGTACTTC.

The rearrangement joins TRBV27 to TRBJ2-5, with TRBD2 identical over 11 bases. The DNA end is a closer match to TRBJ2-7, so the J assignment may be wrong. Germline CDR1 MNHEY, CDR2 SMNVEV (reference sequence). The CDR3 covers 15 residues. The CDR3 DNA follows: TGTGCCAGCAGTTTCCGACTAGCGGGGTTGGACGAGCAGTACTTC. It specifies CASSFRLAGLDEQYF.

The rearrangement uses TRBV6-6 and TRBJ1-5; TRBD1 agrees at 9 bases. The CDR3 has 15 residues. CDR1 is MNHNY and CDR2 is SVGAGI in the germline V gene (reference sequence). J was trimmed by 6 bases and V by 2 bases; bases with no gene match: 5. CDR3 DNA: TGTGCCAGCAGTTACGTGGGACAGGGAGGTCAGCCCCAGCATTTT. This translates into CASSYVGQGGQPQHF.

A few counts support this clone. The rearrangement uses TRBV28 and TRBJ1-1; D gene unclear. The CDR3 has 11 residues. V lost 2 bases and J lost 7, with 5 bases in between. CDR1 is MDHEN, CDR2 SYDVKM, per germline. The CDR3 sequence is CASSLGGEAFF. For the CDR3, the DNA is TGTGCCAGCAGTTTAGGCGGTGAAGCTTTCTTT.

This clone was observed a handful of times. CDR3 in amino acids: CSAGRGSGSYEQFF. The CDR3 DNA reads TGCAGCGCTGGGCGTGGTAGCGGGAGCTATGAGCAGTTCTTC. The chain uses TRBV29-1 and TRBJ2-1; TRBD2 agrees at 9 bases. CDR1 SQVTM and CDR2 ANQGSEA come from the germline V gene. V trimming: 7 bases; J trimming: 8 bases; junction bases outside the gene matches: 12. CDR3 length equals 14 residues.

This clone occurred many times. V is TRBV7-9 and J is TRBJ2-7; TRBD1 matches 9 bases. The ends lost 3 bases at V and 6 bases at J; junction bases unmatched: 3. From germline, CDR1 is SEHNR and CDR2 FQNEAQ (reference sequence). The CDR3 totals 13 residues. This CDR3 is CASSFTGGVEQYF. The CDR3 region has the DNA TGTGCCAGCAGCTTCACAGGGGGCGTCGAGCAGTACTTC. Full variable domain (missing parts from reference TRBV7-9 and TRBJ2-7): DTGVSQNPRHKITKRGQNVTFRCDPISEHNRLYWYRQTLGQGPEFLTYFQNEAQLEKSRLLSDRFSAERPKGSFSTLEIQRTEQGDSAMYLCASSFTGGVEQYFGPGTRLTVT.

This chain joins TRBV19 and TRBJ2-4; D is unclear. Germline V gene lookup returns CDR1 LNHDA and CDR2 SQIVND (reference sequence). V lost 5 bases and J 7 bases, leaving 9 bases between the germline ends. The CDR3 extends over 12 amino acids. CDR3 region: CASSFMGNIQYF. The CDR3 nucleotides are TGTGCCAGTAGTTTTATGGGGAACATTCAGTACTTC.

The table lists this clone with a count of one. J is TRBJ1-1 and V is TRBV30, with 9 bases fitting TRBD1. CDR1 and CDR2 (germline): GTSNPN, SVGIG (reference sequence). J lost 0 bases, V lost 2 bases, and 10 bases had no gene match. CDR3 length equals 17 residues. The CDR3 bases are TGTGCCTGGAGTCGCGTCGTACAGGGGGCTGTGAACACTGAAGCTTTCTTT. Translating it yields CAWSRVVQGAVNTEAFF. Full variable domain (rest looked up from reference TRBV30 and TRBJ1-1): SQTIHQWPATLVQPVGSPLSLECTVEGTSNPNLYWYRQAAGRGLQLLFYSVGIGQISSEVPQNLSASRPQDRQFILSSKKLLLSDSGFYLCAWSRVVQGAVNTEAFFGQGTRLTVV.

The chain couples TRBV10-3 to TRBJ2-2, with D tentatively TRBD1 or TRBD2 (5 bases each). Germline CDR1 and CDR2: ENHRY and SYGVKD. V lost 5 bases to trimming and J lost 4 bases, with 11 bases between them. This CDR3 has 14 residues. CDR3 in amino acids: CAISSGRGTGELFF. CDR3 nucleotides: TGTGCCATCAGTTCAGGGAGAGGCACCGGGGAGCTGTTTTTT.

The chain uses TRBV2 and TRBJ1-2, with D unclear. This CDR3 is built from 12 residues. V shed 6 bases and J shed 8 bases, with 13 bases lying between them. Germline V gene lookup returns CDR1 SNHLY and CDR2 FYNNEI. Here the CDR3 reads CASSPQTLGYTF. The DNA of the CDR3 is TGTGCCAGCAGCCCCCAGACATTGGGCTACACCTTC.

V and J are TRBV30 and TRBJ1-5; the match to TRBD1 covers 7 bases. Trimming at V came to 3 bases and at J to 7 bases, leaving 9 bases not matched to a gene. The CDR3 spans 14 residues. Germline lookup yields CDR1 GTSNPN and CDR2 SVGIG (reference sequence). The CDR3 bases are TGTGCCTGGAGCGGCGGACAGGCGGTCCAGCCCCAGCATTTT. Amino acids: CAWSGGQAVQPQHF.

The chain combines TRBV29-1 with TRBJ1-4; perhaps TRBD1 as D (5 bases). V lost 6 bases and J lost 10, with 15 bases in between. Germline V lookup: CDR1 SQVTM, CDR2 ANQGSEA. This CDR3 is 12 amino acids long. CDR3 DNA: TGCAGCGTGAGGGGACCAGGAGGAAAACTGTTTTTT. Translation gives CSVRGPGGKLFF.